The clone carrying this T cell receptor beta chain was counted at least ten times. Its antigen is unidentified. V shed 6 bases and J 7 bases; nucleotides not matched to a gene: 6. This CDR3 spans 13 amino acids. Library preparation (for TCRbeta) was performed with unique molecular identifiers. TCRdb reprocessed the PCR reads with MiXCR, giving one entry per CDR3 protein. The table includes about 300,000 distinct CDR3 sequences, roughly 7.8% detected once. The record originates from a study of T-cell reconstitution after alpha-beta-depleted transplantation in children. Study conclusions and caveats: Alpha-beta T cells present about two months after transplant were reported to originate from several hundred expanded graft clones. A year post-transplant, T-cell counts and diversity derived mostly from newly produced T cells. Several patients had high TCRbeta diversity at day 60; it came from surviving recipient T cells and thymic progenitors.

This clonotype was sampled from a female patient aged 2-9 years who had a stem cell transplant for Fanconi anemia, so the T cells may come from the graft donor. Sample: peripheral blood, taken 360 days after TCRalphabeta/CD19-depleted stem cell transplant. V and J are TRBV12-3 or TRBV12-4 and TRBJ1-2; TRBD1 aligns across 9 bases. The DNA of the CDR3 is TGTGCCAGCAGCCCCGGACAGGGGTTTGGCTACACCTTC. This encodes CASSPGQGFGYTF.